These T cell receptor beta chains were read from a single sample in a study of blood T cell repertoires in COVID-19. Clones were sequenced by immunoSEQ multiplex PCR, and TCRdb holds only the in-frame ones, with some missing. The table records about 240,000 clones, about four fifths of them present only once. Input material: peripheral blood. These receptors all come from a woman aged 80 or over with acute or convalescent COVID-19. Both conserved end residues are part of each CDR3. The order of the fields is CDR3 DNA, CDR3 protein, D gene, clone size, V gene, J gene. D genes are given only for firm matches. Clone size, where shown, is once, few, many, or a class for clones that have expanded.

cdr3_nt: TGTGCCAGCTCCCCAAACTATAATTCACCCCTCCACTTT; cdr3_aa: CASSPNYNSPLHF; d_call: NA; clone_size: NA; v_call: TRBV14; j_call: TRBJ1-6
cdr3_nt: TGTGCCAGCAGTGAGCGGGCTAGCGGGGCCGGGGAGCTGTTTTTT; cdr3_aa: CASSERASGAGELFF; d_call: TRBD2; clone_size: NA; v_call: TRBV6-1; j_call: TRBJ2-2
cdr3_nt: TGCGCCAGCAGCTTAGAAGGGGACTCTGGAAACACCATATATTTT; cdr3_aa: CASSLEGDSGNTIYF; d_call: NA; clone_size: NA; v_call: TRBV5-1; j_call: TRBJ1-3
cdr3_nt: TGCAGCGTTTCTGGGACACGTCCCTACGAGCAGTACTTC; cdr3_aa: CSVSGTRPYEQYF; d_call: NA; clone_size: many; v_call: TRBV29-1; j_call: TRBJ2-7
cdr3_nt: TGTGCCAGCACCGAGGGGTGGGGGCGTTCACCCCTCCACTTT; cdr3_aa: CASTEGWGRSPLHF; d_call: NA; clone_size: few; v_call: TRBV28; j_call: TRBJ1-6
cdr3_nt: TGTGCCAGCAGCCAATCCCTAAACTCTGTAGGACTAGCTAGCACAGATACGCAGTATTTT; cdr3_aa: CASSQSLNSVGLASTDTQYF; d_call: TRBD2; clone_size: once; v_call: TRBV4-2; j_call: TRBJ2-3
cdr3_nt: TGTGCCACCAGCAGTCAGCCGGGACATCTCAATCAGCCCCAGCATTTT; cdr3_aa: CATSSQPGHLNQPQHF; d_call: NA; clone_size: few; v_call: TRBV15; j_call: TRBJ1-5
cdr3_nt: TGTGCCACCAGTGAGGGAGGCACCTACGAGCAGTACTTC; cdr3_aa: CATSEGGTYEQYF; d_call: NA; clone_size: NA; v_call: TRBV24-1; j_call: TRBJ2-7
cdr3_nt: TGTGCCAGCAGCTTAGAGAGCCCGCGCATCGGCGAGCAGTACTTC; cdr3_aa: CASSLESPRIGEQYF; d_call: NA; clone_size: NA; v_call: TRBV7-8; j_call: TRBJ2-7
cdr3_nt: TGTGCCAGCAGCACCGGGACAGGGGTCTCCTACGAGCAGTACTTC; cdr3_aa: CASSTGTGVSYEQYF; d_call: TRBD1; clone_size: NA; v_call: TRBV5-5; j_call: TRBJ2-7
cdr3_nt: TGTGCCAGCAGTTACGCGTTTCAGGGCTCTACCTACGAGCAGTACTTC; cdr3_aa: CASSYAFQGSTYEQYF; d_call: NA; clone_size: NA; v_call: TRBV6-2/TRBV6-3; j_call: TRBJ2-7
cdr3_nt: TGTGCCAGCAGCTCGACAGGGGGCGCGGGGGAGCAGTACTTC; cdr3_aa: CASSSTGGAGEQYF; d_call: TRBD1; clone_size: NA; v_call: TRBV7-2; j_call: TRBJ2-7
cdr3_nt: TGTGCCAGCAGCTTAGAAGGCAGGGTGCAGAATGAGCAGTTCTTC; cdr3_aa: CASSLEGRVQNEQFF; d_call: NA; clone_size: NA; v_call: TRBV11-2; j_call: TRBJ2-1
cdr3_nt: TGTGCCAGCTCACCCCTGGGGGCGGCCGACAGCGTTACAAACTATGGCTACACCTTC; cdr3_aa: CASSPLGAADSVTNYGYTF; d_call: NA; clone_size: NA; v_call: TRBV18; j_call: TRBJ1-2
cdr3_nt: TGTGCCAGCAGTGAATATTTCGGGGGGCCGGAGGGCTACACCTTC; cdr3_aa: CASSEYFGGPEGYTF; d_call: NA; clone_size: NA; v_call: TRBV25-1; j_call: TRBJ1-2
cdr3_nt: TGTGCCAGCAGCCCCGGGACAGGGAGCTACGAGCAGTACTTC; cdr3_aa: CASSPGTGSYEQYF; d_call: TRBD1; clone_size: NA; v_call: TRBV7-8; j_call: TRBJ2-7
cdr3_nt: TGTGCCTGGAGTGTTGGGCTGTTCTCTGGGGCCAACGTCCTGACTTTC; cdr3_aa: CAWSVGLFSGANVLTF; d_call: NA; clone_size: NA; v_call: TRBV30; j_call: TRBJ2-6
cdr3_nt: TGTGCTAGTGGGCCGGGACTAGCGGGCTACGAGCAGTACTTC; cdr3_aa: CASGPGLAGYEQYF; d_call: TRBD2; clone_size: NA; v_call: TRBV12-5; j_call: TRBJ2-7
cdr3_nt: TGCGCCAGCAGCCAAGTGCGAGCCAATCAGCCCCAGCATTTT; cdr3_aa: CASSQVRANQPQHF; d_call: NA; clone_size: NA; v_call: TRBV4-1; j_call: TRBJ1-5
cdr3_nt: TGTGCCAGCAGTTACGAACGGGGTTTCAACACTGAAGCTTTCTTT; cdr3_aa: CASSYERGFNTEAFF; d_call: NA; clone_size: NA; v_call: TRBV6-5; j_call: TRBJ1-1
cdr3_nt: TGTGCCATCAGTGAGTCGCCGGGATCCAAAGGACAGCCCCAGCATTTT; cdr3_aa: CAISESPGSKGQPQHF; d_call: NA; clone_size: NA; v_call: TRBV10-3; j_call: TRBJ1-5
cdr3_nt: TGCAGCGTCGAGACAGGGACAGATACGCAGTATTTT; cdr3_aa: CSVETGTDTQYF; d_call: TRBD1; clone_size: NA; v_call: TRBV29-1; j_call: TRBJ2-3
cdr3_nt: TGTGCCAGCAGTGACCTAACAGGGTCCCTCTACGCTGAAGCTTTCTTT; cdr3_aa: CASSDLTGSLYAEAFF; d_call: NA; clone_size: NA; v_call: TRBV28; j_call: TRBJ1-1
cdr3_nt: TGTGCCAGCAGGCTGACAGGGGTACAGCCCCAGCATTTT; cdr3_aa: CASRLTGVQPQHF; d_call: TRBD1; clone_size: NA; v_call: TRBV2; j_call: TRBJ1-5
cdr3_nt: TGTGCCAGCAGTGACAAACTAGCGGATACGCAGTATTTT; cdr3_aa: CASSDKLADTQYF; d_call: TRBD2; clone_size: once; v_call: TRBV6-4; j_call: TRBJ2-3
cdr3_nt: TGTGCCATCAGTGAGTCAGTGGGACAGGGAGACACTGAAGCTTTCTTT; cdr3_aa: CAISESVGQGDTEAFF; d_call: TRBD1; clone_size: NA; v_call: TRBV10-3; j_call: TRBJ1-1
cdr3_nt: TGTGCCAGCAGCCAGCGGACTTTGGGGAACACTGAAGCTTTCTTT; cdr3_aa: CASSQRTLGNTEAFF; d_call: NA; clone_size: NA; v_call: TRBV14; j_call: TRBJ1-1
cdr3_nt: TGTGCCAGCAGTCGAGCGGGGGGGGCAAATTCACCCCTCCACTTT; cdr3_aa: CASSRAGGANSPLHF; d_call: NA; clone_size: NA; v_call: TRBV28; j_call: TRBJ1-6
cdr3_nt: TGTGCCAGCAGCCCTAATTTACAGGGGTGGAATTCACCCCTCCACTTT; cdr3_aa: CASSPNLQGWNSPLHF; d_call: TRBD1; clone_size: few; v_call: TRBV6-2/TRBV6-3; j_call: TRBJ1-6
cdr3_nt: TGTGCCAGCAGCTTAGACAGGGGGGACTATGGCTACACCTTC; cdr3_aa: CASSLDRGDYGYTF; d_call: TRBD1; clone_size: NA; v_call: TRBV11-1; j_call: TRBJ1-2
cdr3_nt: TGTGCCAGCAGCTTTATTGAGTCAGATACGCAGTATTTT; cdr3_aa: CASSFIESDTQYF; d_call: NA; clone_size: NA; v_call: TRBV5-4; j_call: TRBJ2-3
cdr3_nt: TGTGCCAGCAGTTCCCGACACCCTAACACTGAAGCTTTCTTT; cdr3_aa: CASSSRHPNTEAFF; d_call: NA; clone_size: NA; v_call: TRBV6-6; j_call: TRBJ1-1
cdr3_nt: TGTGCCAGCAGACAAACGGGAGGAAACACCATATATTTT; cdr3_aa: CASRQTGGNTIYF; d_call: NA; clone_size: few; v_call: TRBV11-2; j_call: TRBJ1-3
cdr3_nt: TGTGCCATCAGTGAGGGGGGAGGTTTGGACGAGCAGTACTTC; cdr3_aa: CAISEGGGLDEQYF; d_call: NA; clone_size: NA; v_call: TRBV10-3; j_call: TRBJ2-7
cdr3_nt: TGTGCCAGCAGCTTGAAACTAGTGACAGGTGGCGGGACCCAGTACTTC; cdr3_aa: CASSLKLVTGGGTQYF; d_call: NA; clone_size: NA; v_call: TRBV5-5; j_call: TRBJ2-5
cdr3_nt: TGTGCCAGCAGCTACCAAGCGGGGGCGGAGACCCAGTACTTC; cdr3_aa: CASSYQAGAETQYF; d_call: TRBD2; clone_size: NA; v_call: TRBV11-2; j_call: TRBJ2-5
cdr3_nt: TGCGCCAGCAGCACGGGACTAGCGGGCTACAATGAGCAGTTCTTC; cdr3_aa: CASSTGLAGYNEQFF; d_call: TRBD2; clone_size: NA; v_call: TRBV5-1; j_call: TRBJ2-1
cdr3_nt: TGTGCCAGCAGTCCGCCGGGACAGGGTTCTGAAAAACTGTTTTTT; cdr3_aa: CASSPPGQGSEKLFF; d_call: TRBD1; clone_size: few; v_call: TRBV28; j_call: TRBJ1-4
cdr3_nt: TGCGCCAGCAGTCTAAACACCGGGGAGCTGTTTTTT; cdr3_aa: CASSLNTGELFF; d_call: NA; clone_size: NA; v_call: TRBV10-1; j_call: TRBJ2-2
cdr3_nt: TGTGCCAGCAGACGCGGACAGGGGGACAATCAGCCCCAGCATTTT; cdr3_aa: CASRRGQGDNQPQHF; d_call: TRBD1; clone_size: once; v_call: TRBV27; j_call: TRBJ1-5
cdr3_nt: TGTGCCAGCAGCTTCCTCGGAGGGGGGGCTAACTATGGCTACACCTTC; cdr3_aa: CASSFLGGGANYGYTF; d_call: NA; clone_size: NA; v_call: TRBV7-9; j_call: TRBJ1-2
cdr3_nt: TGTGCCAGCAGCGCCGACAGCAGGACAACTAATGAAAAACTGTTTTTT; cdr3_aa: CASSADSRTTNEKLFF; d_call: NA; clone_size: NA; v_call: TRBV11-1; j_call: TRBJ1-4
cdr3_nt: TGTGCCAGCAGTCCTCAAAGCGGGGGGGCCTACAATGAGCAGTTCTTC; cdr3_aa: CASSPQSGGAYNEQFF; d_call: TRBD2; clone_size: NA; v_call: TRBV28; j_call: TRBJ2-1
cdr3_nt: TGTGCCAGCAGTGAACTAAGGGGACAGGGTGTTGGCGGGGAGCTGTTTTTT; cdr3_aa: CASSELRGQGVGGELFF; d_call: TRBD1; clone_size: NA; v_call: TRBV2; j_call: TRBJ2-2
cdr3_nt: TGTGCCAGCAGCGGTTTTTCACCGGGACTAGCAACAGATACGCAGTATTTT; cdr3_aa: CASSGFSPGLATDTQYF; d_call: TRBD2; clone_size: once; v_call: TRBV2; j_call: TRBJ2-3
cdr3_nt: TGTGCCTGGAGTGTGGGGGCAGGAGGAAGCAATCAGCCCCAGCATTTT; cdr3_aa: CAWSVGAGGSNQPQHF; d_call: NA; clone_size: NA; v_call: TRBV30; j_call: TRBJ1-5
cdr3_nt: TGTGCCAGCAGCTTAACAGCAGGGACTAATGAGCAGTTCTTC; cdr3_aa: CASSLTAGTNEQFF; d_call: NA; clone_size: NA; v_call: TRBV7-3; j_call: TRBJ2-1
cdr3_nt: TGTGCCAGCAGCATGACTAGCGGGTGGGAGTTCTTC; cdr3_aa: CASSMTSGWEFF; d_call: TRBD2; clone_size: NA; v_call: TRBV12-3/TRBV12-4; j_call: TRBJ2-1
cdr3_nt: TGTGCAAGTCGCTTCCGGTCCTCTCGGGACAACCCGATAATAAAAACTAGCAATCAGCCCCAGCATTTT; cdr3_aa: CASRFRSSRDNPIIKTSNQPQHF; d_call: NA; clone_size: NA; v_call: TRBV12-2; j_call: TRBJ1-5
cdr3_nt: TGTGCCAGCAGTACCCGGGACAGGGCACAATCCTATAATTCACCCCTCCACTTT; cdr3_aa: CASSTRDRAQSYNSPLHF; d_call: TRBD1; clone_size: NA; v_call: TRBV28; j_call: TRBJ1-6
cdr3_nt: TGTGCCAGTAGTATCGGGGCGAACAGGGTGAACACTGAAGCTTTCTTT; cdr3_aa: CASSIGANRVNTEAFF; d_call: NA; clone_size: NA; v_call: TRBV19; j_call: TRBJ1-1
cdr3_nt: TGTGCCAGCAGCCCCAGGGGATTGAACACCGGGGAGCTGTTTTTT; cdr3_aa: CASSPRGLNTGELFF; d_call: NA; clone_size: NA; v_call: TRBV11-1; j_call: TRBJ2-2
cdr3_nt: TGCGCCAGCAGCGTGTGGACAGGGGCCACCGGGGAGCTGTTTTTT; cdr3_aa: CASSVWTGATGELFF; d_call: TRBD1; clone_size: NA; v_call: TRBV5-1; j_call: TRBJ2-2
cdr3_nt: TGTGCCAGCAGCTTTGGTCAGGGGGTTCAGTATGGCTACACCTTC; cdr3_aa: CASSFGQGVQYGYTF; d_call: TRBD1; clone_size: NA; v_call: TRBV5-5; j_call: TRBJ1-2
cdr3_nt: TGTGCCAGCAGTGTGGGACACGGGGCCACTGAAGCTTTCTTT; cdr3_aa: CASSVGHGATEAFF; d_call: NA; clone_size: NA; v_call: TRBV2; j_call: TRBJ1-1